This is a list of T cell receptor beta chains from one sample in a study of neoadjuvant anti-PD-1 for oral cavity cancer. Profiled with immunoSEQ multiplex PCR; TCRdb holds only in-frame clones, not every one. This table holds about 16,000 clones, about 66% found once. Sequencing used PBMCs, obtained before nivolumab (anti-PD-1) treatment. All receptors derive from a person between 40 and 80 years old with oral cavity squamous cell carcinoma. The CDR3 runs from the conserved cysteine through the conserved F or W. A D gene is named only where the DNA matches it firmly. Size is stated for part of the rows, as once, few or many counts, or as a class when the clone is expanded.

V gene: TRBV2; clone size: once; D gene: TRBD1; CDR3 length: 14; J gene: TRBJ2-4; CDR3 protein: CASINDRVQNIQYF; CDR3 DNA: TGTGCCAGCATTAACGACAGGGTGCAAAACATTCAGTACTTC
V gene: TRBV11-2; clone size: .; D gene: .; CDR3 length: 12; J gene: TRBJ2-3; CDR3 protein: CASSSNRDTQYF; CDR3 DNA: TGTGCCAGCAGCTCAAACAGGGATACGCAGTATTTT
V gene: TRBV18; clone size: .; D gene: .; CDR3 length: 16; J gene: TRBJ2-7; CDR3 protein: CASSPLLAGLSYEQYF; CDR3 DNA: TGTGCCAGCTCACCTCTATTGGCCGGGTTGTCCTACGAGCAGTACTTC
V gene: TRBV5-1; clone size: .; D gene: .; CDR3 length: 13; J gene: TRBJ1-1; CDR3 protein: CASSLLLNTEAFF; CDR3 DNA: TGCGCCAGCAGCTTGTTACTGAACACTGAAGCTTTCTTT
V gene: TRBV4-1; clone size: .; D gene: TRBD1; CDR3 length: 14; J gene: TRBJ2-3; CDR3 protein: CASSRGQGTDTQYF; CDR3 DNA: TGCGCCAGCAGCCGGGGACAGGGCACAGATACGCAGTATTTT
V gene: TRBV20-1; clone size: .; D gene: .; CDR3 length: 11; J gene: TRBJ2-7; CDR3 protein: CSATRGFEQYF; CDR3 DNA: TGCAGTGCTACTCGGGGGTTCGAGCAGTACTTC
V gene: TRBV5-1; clone size: .; D gene: .; CDR3 length: 14; J gene: TRBJ2-6; CDR3 protein: CASSYTSGANVLTF; CDR3 DNA: TGCGCCAGCAGCTACACCTCTGGGGCCAACGTCCTGACTTTC
V gene: TRBV5-1; clone size: .; D gene: TRBD1; CDR3 length: 14; J gene: TRBJ2-3; CDR3 protein: CASSSGQVTDTQYF; CDR3 DNA: TGCGCCAGCAGCTCAGGACAGGTCACAGATACGCAGTATTTT
V gene: TRBV30; clone size: .; D gene: TRBD2; CDR3 length: 15; J gene: TRBJ2-7; CDR3 protein: CAWGTSGLRSYEQYF; CDR3 DNA: TGTGCCTGGGGGACTAGCGGCCTGAGGAGCTACGAGCAGTACTTC
V gene: TRBV6-5; clone size: .; D gene: .; CDR3 length: 13; J gene: TRBJ2-6; CDR3 protein: CASMRTGANVLTF; CDR3 DNA: TGTGCCAGCATGAGGACTGGGGCCAACGTCCTGACTTTC
V gene: TRBV6-1; clone size: .; D gene: .; CDR3 length: 14; J gene: TRBJ1-2; CDR3 protein: CASSEAGPSYGYTF; CDR3 DNA: TGTGCCAGCAGTGAAGCAGGACCGAGCTATGGCTACACCTTC
V gene: TRBV28; clone size: .; D gene: .; CDR3 length: 16; J gene: TRBJ1-5; CDR3 protein: CASSFSPEGGNQPQHF; CDR3 DNA: TGTGCCAGCAGCTTCTCCCCGGAGGGCGGCAATCAGCCCCAGCATTTT
V gene: TRBV10-3; clone size: .; D gene: TRBD2; CDR3 length: 15; J gene: TRBJ2-3; CDR3 protein: CAISSTSGSSDTQYF; CDR3 DNA: TGTGCCATCAGTTCGACTAGCGGGAGTTCAGATACGCAGTATTTT
V gene: TRBV11-3; clone size: .; D gene: .; CDR3 length: 13; J gene: TRBJ2-1; CDR3 protein: CASSLVPLAEQFF; CDR3 DNA: TGTGCCAGCAGCTTAGTCCCGCTGGCGGAGCAGTTCTTC
V gene: TRBV10-3; clone size: once; D gene: TRBD1; CDR3 length: 16; J gene: TRBJ2-5; CDR3 protein: CAISESVGQGAETQYF; CDR3 DNA: TGTGCCATCAGTGAGTCGGTGGGACAGGGGGCGGAGACCCAGTACTTC
V gene: TRBV7-3; clone size: .; D gene: TRBD2; CDR3 length: 17; J gene: TRBJ2-3; CDR3 protein: CASSPLGTSGSPDTQYF; CDR3 DNA: TGTGCCAGCAGCCCCCTTGGGACTAGCGGGTCCCCCGATACGCAGTATTTT
V gene: TRBV6-6; clone size: .; D gene: .; CDR3 length: 16; J gene: TRBJ1-1; CDR3 protein: CASSYSTPSLGTEAFF; CDR3 DNA: TGTGCCAGCAGTTACTCGACCCCGTCCCTGGGGACTGAAGCTTTCTTT
V gene: TRBV5-8; clone size: few; D gene: .; CDR3 length: 16; J gene: TRBJ1-3; CDR3 protein: CASSLAQPFSGNTIYF; CDR3 DNA: TGTGCCAGCAGCTTGGCACAGCCATTCTCTGGAAACACCATATATTTT
V gene: TRBV7-3; clone size: .; D gene: .; CDR3 length: 12; J gene: TRBJ2-7; CDR3 protein: CASSSQGYEQYF; CDR3 DNA: TGTGCCAGCAGCTCTCAGGGGTACGAGCAGTACTTC
V gene: TRBV18; clone size: .; D gene: TRBD1; CDR3 length: 17; J gene: TRBJ2-1; CDR3 protein: CASSLLTGTGGRNEQFF; CDR3 DNA: TGTGCCAGCTCACTGCTAACCGGGACAGGGGGCCGCAATGAGCAGTTCTTC
V gene: TRBV27; clone size: .; D gene: .; CDR3 length: 14; J gene: TRBJ2-7; CDR3 protein: CASSSLATSYEQYF; CDR3 DNA: TGTGCCAGCAGTTCGCTGGCGACGTCCTACGAGCAGTACTTC
V gene: TRBV5-4; clone size: .; D gene: TRBD1; CDR3 length: 15; J gene: TRBJ1-2; CDR3 protein: CASSWPRQGAGGYTF; CDR3 DNA: TGTGCCAGCAGCTGGCCGAGACAGGGGGCGGGTGGCTACACCTTC
V gene: TRBV6-5; clone size: .; D gene: .; CDR3 length: 14; J gene: TRBJ1-1; CDR3 protein: CASSIRTPNTEAFF; CDR3 DNA: TGTGCCAGCAGTATTAGGACACCTAACACTGAAGCTTTCTTT
V gene: TRBV28; clone size: few; D gene: .; CDR3 length: 12; J gene: TRBJ1-5; CDR3 protein: CASSLALQPQHF; CDR3 DNA: TGTGCCAGCAGTTTGGCCTTGCAGCCCCAGCATTTT
V gene: TRBV6-5; clone size: .; D gene: .; CDR3 length: 14; J gene: TRBJ1-5; CDR3 protein: CASSSRQKGQPQHF; CDR3 DNA: TGTGCCAGCAGTTCCCGACAGAAGGGTCAGCCCCAGCATTTT
V gene: TRBV30; clone size: .; D gene: TRBD2; CDR3 length: 15; J gene: TRBJ2-1; CDR3 protein: CAWNSGTSGPIEQFF; CDR3 DNA: TGTGCCTGGAACTCCGGGACTAGCGGCCCCATTGAGCAGTTCTTC
V gene: TRBV5-1; clone size: few; D gene: TRBD1; CDR3 length: 16; J gene: TRBJ1-1; CDR3 protein: CASSSPGTGVNTEAFF; CDR3 DNA: TGCGCCAGCAGCTCCCCCGGGACAGGGGTCAACACTGAAGCTTTCTTT
V gene: TRBV10-3; clone size: .; D gene: .; CDR3 length: 14; J gene: TRBJ1-1; CDR3 protein: CAISASGTLTEAFF; CDR3 DNA: TGTGCCATCAGTGCGAGTGGGACCCTCACTGAAGCTTTCTTT
V gene: TRBV19; clone size: once; D gene: .; CDR3 length: 13; J gene: TRBJ1-1; CDR3 protein: CASSFLPGPEAFF; CDR3 DNA: TGTGCCAGTAGTTTTCTTCCGGGGCCTGAAGCTTTCTTT
V gene: TRBV27; clone size: few; D gene: TRBD2; CDR3 length: 16; J gene: TRBJ2-1; CDR3 protein: CASSARGGSSVDEQFF; CDR3 DNA: TGTGCCAGCAGTGCTCGTGGCGGGAGTTCAGTCGATGAGCAGTTCTTC
V gene: TRBV28; clone size: few; D gene: .; CDR3 length: 17; J gene: TRBJ2-1; CDR3 protein: CASSGGGSAGGYNEQFF; CDR3 DNA: TGTGCCAGCAGCGGGGGAGGGTCGGCAGGGGGATACAATGAGCAGTTCTTC
V gene: TRBV10-3; clone size: .; D gene: .; CDR3 length: 13; J gene: TRBJ2-3; CDR3 protein: CAISLESTDTQYF; CDR3 DNA: TGTGCCATCAGCCTAGAAAGCACAGATACGCAGTATTTT
V gene: TRBV2; clone size: .; D gene: .; CDR3 length: 14; J gene: TRBJ2-7; CDR3 protein: CASHVREIGYEQYF; CDR3 DNA: TGTGCCAGCCACGTGAGGGAGATCGGCTACGAGCAGTACTTC
V gene: TRBV27; clone size: few; D gene: TRBD2; CDR3 length: 15; J gene: TRBJ2-3; CDR3 protein: CASSPTSGEADTQYF; CDR3 DNA: TGTGCCAGCAGTCCGACTAGCGGAGAGGCAGATACGCAGTATTTT
V gene: TRBV29-1; clone size: .; D gene: .; CDR3 length: 11; J gene: TRBJ1-3; CDR3 protein: CSVRGGNTIYF; CDR3 DNA: TGCAGCGTGAGAGGGGGAAACACCATATATTTT
V gene: TRBV7-9; clone size: few; D gene: .; CDR3 length: 14; J gene: TRBJ2-7; CDR3 protein: CASSLVSNGYEQYF; CDR3 DNA: TGTGCCAGCAGCTTAGTTTCAAATGGATACGAGCAGTACTTC
V gene: TRBV4-1; clone size: .; D gene: TRBD1; CDR3 length: 15; J gene: TRBJ1-1; CDR3 protein: CASSHPGQQNTEAFF; CDR3 DNA: TGCGCCAGCAGCCACCCGGGACAGCAGAACACTGAAGCTTTCTTT
V gene: TRBV28; clone size: .; D gene: .; CDR3 length: 19; J gene: TRBJ1-3; CDR3 protein: CASSSPPGTQGNSGNTIYF; CDR3 DNA: TGTGCCAGCAGCTCGCCGCCTGGGACACAGGGTAACTCTGGAAACACCATATATTTT
V gene: TRBV29-1; clone size: few; D gene: .; CDR3 length: 12; J gene: TRBJ1-1; CDR3 protein: CSVAGSGTEAFF; CDR3 DNA: TGCAGCGTTGCAGGGTCGGGCACTGAAGCTTTCTTT
V gene: TRBV5-1; clone size: .; D gene: TRBD2; CDR3 length: 15; J gene: TRBJ2-7; CDR3 protein: CASSIRLAGVGEQYF; CDR3 DNA: TGCGCCAGCAGCATCCGACTAGCGGGAGTGGGAGAGCAGTACTTC
V gene: TRBV7-9; clone size: large; D gene: .; CDR3 length: 11; J gene: TRBJ1-2; CDR3 protein: CASSLGDGYTF; CDR3 DNA: TGTGCCAGCAGCCTAGGGGATGGCTACACCTTC
V gene: TRBV6-6; clone size: .; D gene: .; CDR3 length: 11; J gene: TRBJ1-2; CDR3 protein: CASSYDYGYTF; CDR3 DNA: TGTGCCAGCAGTTATGACTATGGCTACACCTTC
V gene: TRBV19; clone size: .; D gene: .; CDR3 length: 14; J gene: TRBJ2-1; CDR3 protein: CASSFGRTSNEQFF; CDR3 DNA: TGTGCCAGTAGTTTCGGAAGGACTTCAAATGAGCAGTTCTTC